A single sample is the source of the 27 T cell receptor beta chains below, sequenced in a study of post-analysis software for immune sequencing data. Study-wide results and caveats: Patients used four to six TRBV segments, including TRBV5-6, TRBV5-1 and TRBV20-1, more often than controls.

No antigen has been assigned to these receptors. The TCR beta cDNA libraries contained unique molecular identifiers. MiXCR, applied by TCRdb to the PCR reads, yields one record per CDR3 protein. The sample holds hundreds of thousands of distinct CDR3 sequences, approximately 57% seen once. Sequencing input: blood. These receptors were taken from a girl between 10 and 17 years old with multiple sclerosis.

V usage is TRBV7-6 and J usage is TRBJ2-1; 16 positions match TRBD2. CDR3 length: 17 amino acids. Trimming cost V 5 bases and J 8 bases; bases outside gene matches: 9. CDR1 is SGHVS and CDR2 is FNYEAQ in the germline V gene. CDR3 bases: TGTGCCAGCAGCCTCTTTGGGACTAGCGGGAGGGAGGATGAGCAGTTCTTC. It codes for CASSLFGTSGREDEQFF. Drawing the rest from reference TRBV7-6 and TRBJ2-1, the complete variable domain is GAGVSQSPRYKVTKRGQDVALRCDPISGHVSLYWYRQALGQGPEFLTYFNYEAQQDKSGLPNDRFSAERPEGSISTLTIQRTEQRDSAMYRCASSLFGTSGREDEQFFGPGTRLTVL.

This clonotype was picked up a small number of times. The V gene is TRBV5-1, the J gene TRBJ2-4; 11 bases agree with TRBD2. V gave up 4 bases and J gave up 0 bases; unmatched junction bases: 3. CDR3 size: 16 residues. CDR1 and CDR2 from the germline V gene are SGHRS and YFSETQ. This CDR3 reads CASSITSGGAKNIQYF. CDR3 sequence (DNA): TGCGCCAGCAGCATCACTAGCGGGGGAGCCAAAAACATTCAGTACTTC. Supplemented by reference TRBV5-1 and TRBJ2-4, the full variable domain reads KAGVTQTPRYLIKTRGQQVTLSCSPISGHRSVSWYQQTPGQGLQFLFEYFSETQRNKGNFPGRFSGRQFSNSRSEMNVSTLELGDSALYLCASSITSGGAKNIQYFGAGTRLSVL.

This chain connects TRBV6-1 to TRBJ2-3; weak D call: TRBD2 (5 bases). CDR1 is MNHNS, CDR2 SASEGT, per germline. This CDR3 is 15 amino acids long. The germline V and J ends were trimmed by 7 bases and 2 bases, with 16 bases remaining between them. The CDR3 region has the DNA TGTGCCAGCAAGGGAAGGACTTCAAACACAGATACGCAGTATTTT. It codes for CASKGRTSNTDTQYF.

V usage is TRBV7-2 and J usage is TRBJ2-1; 12 bases fit TRBD2. The CDR3 runs to 17 residues. Germline CDR1 and CDR2: SGHTA and FQGNSA. V shed 3 bases and J 3 bases; nucleotides not matched to a gene: 6. Here the CDR3 reads CASSFRLAGERYNEQFF. The CDR3 DNA follows: TGTGCCAGCAGCTTCCGACTAGCGGGAGAACGCTACAATGAGCAGTTCTTC.

The rearrangement joins TRBV5-1 to TRBJ2-1; 14 nucleotides line up with TRBD2. J lost 0 bases, V lost 4 bases, and 6 bases had no gene match. Germline V gene lookup returns CDR1 SGHRS and CDR2 YFSETQ. The CDR3 runs to 18 residues. CDR3: CASSRGTSGGNSYNEQFF. DNA of the CDR3: TGCGCCAGCAGCCGCGGGACTAGCGGGGGAAACTCCTACAATGAGCAGTTCTTC.

V usage is TRBV12-3 or TRBV12-4 and J usage is TRBJ1-2, with D possibly being TRBD1 (5 bases). V lost 4 bases, J lost 7 bases, and 16 bases lay in between. CDR3 size: 14 residues. The CDR3 DNA reads TGTGCCAGCAGTTCGAGGGACTCGGTGGGTGGCTACACCTTC. This codes for CASSSRDSVGGYTF.

The rearrangement uses TRBV5-1 and TRBJ1-5; 11 bases align to TRBD1. Per the germline V gene, CDR1 is SGHRS and CDR2 is YFSETQ. The CDR3 has 16 residues. V gave up 0 bases and J gave up 6 bases; unmatched junction bases: 5. This CDR3 is CASSLEAGQGGQPQHF. DNA for the CDR3: TGCGCCAGCAGCTTGGAAGCGGGACAGGGGGGTCAGCCCCAGCATTTT.

This clonotype has only one observation. The chain links TRBV13 to TRBJ2-7; 12 bases match TRBD2. Germline CDR1 and CDR2: PRHDT and FYEKMQ (reference sequence). The CDR3 spans 16 residues. V trimming: 3 bases; J trimming: 7 bases; junction bases outside the gene matches: 10. The CDR3 DNA reads as TGTGCCAGCAGCTTCAGACTAGCGGGGGATATACAAGAGCAGTACTTC. This gives the protein CASSFRLAGDIQEQYF.

This chain connects TRBV7-3 to TRBJ2-1, with 7 positions matching TRBD2. In germline, CDR1 is SGHTA, CDR2 FQGTGA. This CDR3 has 15 amino acids. With 3 bases clipped from V and 3 bases from J, the junction kept 5 bases outside the gene matches. The CDR3 coding sequence is TGTGCCAGCAGCTTGGGGACTATAGACTACAATGAGCAGTTCTTC. This gives the protein CASSLGTIDYNEQFF. The whole variable domain, remainder taken from reference TRBV7-3 and TRBJ2-1, is GAGVSQTPSNKVTEKGKYVELRCDPISGHTALYWYRQSLGQGPEFLIYFQGTGAADDSGLPNDRFFAVRPEGSVSTLKIQRTERGDSAVYLCASSLGTIDYNEQFFGPGTRLTVL.

V is TRBV15 and J is TRBJ2-5; 9 positions match TRBD1. With the DNA end fitting TRBJ2-7 better, the J assignment may be wrong. Germline CDR1 is LNHNV and CDR2 is YYDKDF (reference sequence). This CDR3 contains 17 residues. The DNA for the CDR3 is TGTGCCACCAGCAGAGGTGGGGGGACAGGGACCAACTACGAGCAGTACTTC. This gives the protein CATSRGGGTGTNYEQYF.

The J gene is TRBJ1-1, the V gene TRBV14; D is possibly TRBD1 (5 bases). This CDR3 has 16 amino acids. Looked up from germline, CDR1 is SGHDN and CDR2 is FVKESK. V was shortened by 5 bases and J by 1 base, with 17 bases between the two germline ends. CDR3 nucleotides: TGTGCCAGCAGCTTAAGAAGGCCCAGGGCGAACACTGAAGCTTTCTTT. Encoded protein: CASSLRRPRANTEAFF.

In its sample, this clonotype was seen a few times. CDR3 coding DNA: TGTGCCAGCAGTCTATCGGTCCAGGGGGCCGTCGAGCAGTACTTC. Its protein is CASSLSVQGAVEQYF. The chain is built from TRBV12-3 or TRBV12-4 and TRBJ2-7; 8 nucleotides line up with TRBD1. The trim removed 5 bases at V and 6 bases at J, leaving 12 bases unmatched. The CDR3 length is 15 residues.

This clonotype has a handful of counts. A much bigger clone sits one base away, suggesting this may be a read error. V gene TRBV7-3 combines with J gene TRBJ2-5; no firm D call. The CDR3 covers 13 residues. Germline loops: CDR1 SGHTA, CDR2 FQGTGA. V gave up 2 bases and J gave up 0 bases, with 4 bases separating them. The DNA for the CDR3 is TGTGCCAGCAGCTTAGCGGACCAAGAGACCCAGTACTTC. This translates into CASSLADQETQYF.

This clonotype came up a few times. V is TRBV20-1 and J is TRBJ2-4, with 7 bases aligning to TRBD1. CDR3 size: 13 residues. Germline CDR1 reads DFQATT; CDR2 reads SNEGSKA (reference sequence). With V trimmed by 8 bases and J by 0 bases, 4 bases remained unmatched. The DNA for the CDR3 is TGCAGTCTAAGGGGGCTAGCCAAAAACATTCAGTACTTC. Protein sequence: CSLRGLAKNIQYF.

Only one count was recorded for this clonotype. This rearrangement joins TRBV15 to TRBJ2-3; D is uncertain. CDR3 length: 16 amino acids. Germline CDR1 reads LNHNV; CDR2 reads YYDKDF (reference sequence). V lost 1 base and J lost 0, with 11 bases in between. The CDR3 nucleotides read TGTGCCACCAGCAGAGTTTCGAGGCAGAGCACAGATACGCAGTATTTT. This encodes CATSRVSRQSTDTQYF.

The table lists this clonotype with a few counts. The chain couples TRBV12-3 or TRBV12-4 to TRBJ2-4; D unresolved. CDR3 size: 16 residues. Trimming shortened V by 3 bases and J by 0 bases, and 12 bases separated the two germline ends. The CDR3 nucleotides are TGTGCCAGCAGTTTTTGGCAGATATTAGCCAAAAACATTCAGTACTTC. Encoded protein: CASSFWQILAKNIQYF.

This chain uses TRBV30 with TRBJ1-6, with TRBD1 matching over 7 bases. The germline V gene encodes CDR1 GTSNPN and CDR2 SVGIG (reference sequence). With V trimmed by 8 bases and J by 10 bases, 14 bases remained unmatched. The CDR3 totals 14 residues. As DNA, the CDR3 is TGTGCCAGTCTGACAGGGCCGGAGAGCTCACCCCTCCACTTT. Its protein product is CASLTGPESSPLHF.

In this sample, this clonotype turned up a few times. This chain joins TRBV12-5 and TRBJ2-3; 9 bases align to TRBD1. After removal of 5 bases from V and 2 bases from J, the junction contained 5 bases not matched to a gene. The CDR3 sequence is 15 residues long. CDR1 is LGHNT and CDR2 is FRNRAP in the germline V gene. The CDR3 DNA reads TGTGCTAGTGGTGTAGGGACAGGGTTCACAGATACGCAGTATTTT. Its protein product is CASGVGTGFTDTQYF.

The chain combines TRBV6-5 with TRBJ2-7, with a weak D call TRBD1 (6 bases). Looked up from germline, CDR1 is MNHEY and CDR2 is SVGAGI. V lost 6 bases to trimming and J lost 5 bases, with 14 bases between them. This CDR3 comprises 13 residues. CDR3 in amino acids: CASSHYRAHEQYF. The CDR3 DNA sequence: TGTGCCAGCAGCCATTACAGGGCCCACGAGCAGTACTTC.

Points on this clonotype: A read error may produce the germline difference seen at one junction end. This chain links TRBV7-9 with TRBJ2-6; 7 positions match TRBD2. The V gene's germline CDR1 is SEHNR and CDR2 FQNEAQ (reference sequence). The CDR3 spans 15 residues. CDR3 nucleotides: TGTGCCAGCAGCTTAAGCCAGCGGGATAGTAACGTCCGGACTTTC. The encoded protein is CASSLSQRDSNVRTF. Supplemented by reference TRBV7-9 and TRBJ2-6, the full variable domain reads DTGVSQNPRHKITKRGQNVTFRCDPISEHNRLYWYRQTLGQGPEFLTYFQNEAQLEKSRLLSDRFSAERPKGSFSTLEIQRTEQGDSAMYLCASSLSQRDSNVRTFGAGSRLTVL.

The CDR3 nucleotides are TGTGCCAGTAGTCCAACAGTGAACATTCAGTACTTC. Encoded protein: CASSPTVNIQYF. V is TRBV19 and J is TRBJ2-4, with D hard to call. Trimming pared 5 bases from V and 7 bases from J, leaving 9 bases between. This CDR3 spans 12 amino acids. CDR1 and CDR2 from the germline V gene are LNHDA and SQIVND (reference sequence).

About this clonotype itself: At one boundary the junction diverges from the germline segment, which might be a read error. CDR3 DNA: TGTGCCAGCTCACCACTGGGTCCCTTCGACGTCCTTAACTACGGCTACACCTTC. Translating gives CASSPLGPFDVLNYGYTF. This chain uses TRBV18 with TRBJ1-2; no clear D. Germline V CDR1 and CDR2: KGHSH, LQKENI. This CDR3 comprises 18 residues.

The rearrangement joins TRBV5-1 to TRBJ1-4, with unresolved D. Germline loops: CDR1 SGHRS, CDR2 YFSETQ. The CDR3 length is 14 residues. Trimming took 5 bases from V and 3 from J, leaving 11 bases between them. The CDR3: CASREDAANEKLFF. The CDR3 nucleotides read TGCGCCAGCAGAGAGGACGCGGCTAATGAAAAACTGTTTTTT.

This clonotype turned up a few times. V gene TRBV20-1 combines with J gene TRBJ2-4; D may be TRBD2 (5 bases). TRBJ2-7 explains the end of the DNA better; the J call may be wrong. In germline, CDR1 is DFQATT, CDR2 SNEGSKA (reference sequence). The CDR3 is 13 amino acids. CDR3: CSAVEGSVYEQYF. CDR3 sequence (DNA): TGCAGTGCTGTAGAGGGATCAGTCTACGAGCAGTACTTC.

This clonotype has more than one count but fewer than ten. This chain uses TRBV11-2 with TRBJ2-3, with D uncertain. V was clipped by 3 bases and J by 0 bases, with 4 bases between them. The CDR3 loop spans 13 amino acids. The germline V gene encodes CDR1 SGHAT and CDR2 FQNNGV. Here the CDR3 reads CASSFASTDTQYF. The CDR3 coding sequence is TGTGCCAGCAGCTTTGCAAGCACAGATACGCAGTATTTT. The full variable domain, with the rest looked up from reference TRBV11-2 and TRBJ2-3, is EAGVAQSPRYKIIEKRQSVAFWCNPISGHATLYWYQQILGQGPKLLIQFQNNGVVDDSQLPKDRFSAERLKGVDSTLKIQPAKLEDSAVYLCASSFASTDTQYFGPGTRLTVL.

In its sample, this clonotype was seen once. The chain couples TRBV20-1 to TRBJ2-3, with TRBD2 matching 8 bases. The junction had 11 bases not matched to a gene; V was cut back by 4 bases and J by 5 bases. Germline CDR1 reads DFQATT; CDR2 reads SNEGSKA (reference sequence). The CDR3 length is 15 residues. The CDR3 sequence is CSATAKAGAGDTQYF. For the CDR3, the DNA is TGCAGTGCTACGGCGAAAGCGGGAGCCGGAGATACGCAGTATTTT.

The V and J genes are TRBV12-3 or TRBV12-4 and TRBJ2-1; D may be TRBD1 (6 bases). The CDR3 loop spans 13 amino acids. The germline V and J ends were trimmed by 7 bases and 3 bases, with 10 bases remaining between them. Here the CDR3 DNA reads TGTGCCAGCACCCCGACAGGCTACAATGAGCAGTTCTTC. This gives the protein CASTPTGYNEQFF.